This T cell receptor (beta chain) was recovered during a study of post-analysis software for immune sequencing data. As for the study in general: Relapsing-remitting, secondary progressive and progressive-relapsing multiple sclerosis courses were included.

Germline values: CDR1 DFQATT, CDR2 SNEGSKA (reference sequence). This CDR3 is 16 amino acids long. V shed 3 bases, J shed 7 bases, and the junction held 12 bases outside the gene matches. Details on this clonotype: Its antigen is currently unknown.

Unique molecular identifiers were present in the TCR beta cDNA libraries. Once about 0.95 to 10 million T cells were used, hundreds of thousands of cDNA molecules resulted. TCRdb ran MiXCR on the PCR reads and lists one entry per CDR3 protein. The data contain 750,000 to 900,000 distinct CDR3 sequences, roughly 46% of them singletons. The study's findings and limits: Multiple sclerosis patients had significantly lower normalized Chao1 diversity than controls. Five TRBV segments, TRBV5-6, TRBV5-1 and TRBV20-1 among them, were found more frequent in patients than controls.

The rearrangement uses TRBV20-1 and TRBJ2-1, with TRBD2 matching 10 bases. Sequencing was performed on blood. The source is a girl aged 10 to 17 with multiple sclerosis. The CDR3 DNA sequence: TGCAGTGCTAGGCGAGCGGGAGGGCCGAGACTGAATGAGCAGTTCTTC. Amino acids: CSARRAGGPRLNEQFF.